This is a list of T cell receptor beta chains from one sample in a study of early stage breast cancer tumors. Using immunoSEQ multiplex PCR, the repertoire was profiled, and TCRdb retains in-frame clones only, with some absent. The table has some 15,000 clones, approximately 80% seen once. The specimen was normal breast tissue next to the tumor. These receptor sequences come from a person aged 45-65 years with breast cancer. The CDR3 runs from the conserved cysteine through the conserved F or W. D genes are given only for firm matches. Clone size is stated in some rows and not others, as once, few, many or a class when expanded.

d_gene	abundance	v_gene	j_gene	CDR3aa	CDR3nt
.	.	TRBV30	TRBJ2-1	CASTPPGALYNEQFF	TGTGCCTCCACCCCCCCGGGGGCCCTCTACAATGAGCAGTTCTTC
TRBD1	few	TRBV19	TRBJ2-7	CASSPGQGTYEQYF	TGTGCCAGTAGTCCCGGACAGGGTACCTACGAGCAGTACTTC
.	once	TRBV6-5	TRBJ2-1	CASSGAGLDEQFF	TGTGCCAGCAGTGGTGCGGGGTTGGATGAGCAGTTCTTC
.	.	TRBV4-3	TRBJ2-5	CASSQDSRGETQYF	TGCGCCAGCAGCCAAGATAGCCGGGGAGAGACCCAGTACTTC
.	.	TRBV5-1	TRBJ2-5	CASSLAWETQYF	TGCGCCAGCAGCTTGGCCTGGGAGACCCAGTACTTC
.	few	TRBV19	TRBJ2-2	CASSSTGPTGELFF	TGTGCCAGTAGTAGCACAGGGCCCACCGGGGAGCTGTTTTTT
TRBD1	medium-sized	TRBV6-5	TRBJ2-7	CASSSQGDGYEQYF	TGTGCCAGCAGTTCCCAGGGGGATGGCTACGAGCAGTACTTC
TRBD1	few	TRBV6-5	TRBJ1-6	CASSPTGGGGSPLHF	TGTGCCAGCAGTCCGACAGGGGGCGGTGGATCACCCCTCCACTTT
.	.	TRBV9	TRBJ1-6	CASSVGWQGNSPLHF	TGTGCCAGCAGCGTAGGGTGGCAGGGAAATTCACCCCTCCACTTT
TRBD1	.	TRBV5-1	TRBJ1-2	CASSLAGTAYGYTF	TGCGCCAGCAGCTTGGCGGGGACAGCCTATGGCTACACCTTC
TRBD1	.	TRBV18	TRBJ1-1	CASSPGTASTEAFF	TGTGCCAGCTCACCAGGGACAGCTAGCACTGAAGCTTTCTTT
.	.	TRBV7-2	TRBJ2-1	CASSLNVRGGSRFF	TGTGCCAGCAGCTTAAACGTTCGAGGGGGATCGCGGTTCTTC
TRBD1	.	TRBV11-2	TRBJ2-7	CASRQTGGLQYF	TGTGCCAGCAGGCAGACAGGGGGCCTGCAGTACTTC
.	few	TRBV20-1	TRBJ2-7	CSASNSYEQYF	TGCAGTGCCAGCAACTCCTACGAGCAGTACTTC
TRBD1	.	TRBV27	TRBJ2-3	CASSTGGVADTQYF	TGTGCCAGCAGCACAGGGGGCGTAGCAGATACGCAGTATTTT
.	.	TRBV5-4	TRBJ2-5	CASSPGTTQETQYF	TGTGCCAGCAGCCCGGGGACAACCCAAGAGACCCAGTACTTC
TRBD1	once	TRBV7-2	TRBJ1-2	CASSEQGHYGYTF	TGTGCCAGCAGCGAACAGGGGCACTATGGCTACACCTTC
TRBD1	.	TRBV5-5	TRBJ2-1	CASSLGMGQGKNEQFF	TGTGCCAGCAGCTTGGGAATGGGACAGGGTAAGAATGAGCAGTTCTTC
TRBD2	.	TRBV2	TRBJ2-2	CASIPFMGGTGELFF	TGTGCCAGCATTCCCTTCATGGGGGGGACCGGGGAGCTGTTTTTT
.	.	TRBV7-9	TRBJ1-2	CASSDRDGRIYGYTF	TGTGCCAGCAGCGACCGGGACGGAAGGATCTATGGCTACACCTTC
.	.	TRBV7-2	TRBJ1-2	CASSQRGGRSAYYGYTF	TGTGCCAGCAGCCAGCGTGGAGGGCGCTCGGCTTACTATGGCTACACCTTC
.	.	TRBV29-1	TRBJ2-5	CSAGEETQYF	TGCAGCGCCGGAGAGGAGACCCAGTACTTC
TRBD1	few	TRBV18	TRBJ1-1	CASSPRDRGWFNTEAFF	TGTGCCAGCTCACCAAGGGACAGGGGATGGTTTAACACTGAAGCTTTCTTT
.	.	TRBV5-1	TRBJ1-5	CASSFAGTLNQPQHF	TGCGCCAGCAGCTTTGCCGGGACCCTGAATCAGCCCCAGCATTTT
.	.	TRBV30	TRBJ2-1	CAWSVAGDNEQFF	TGTGCCTGGAGTGTAGCCGGGGACAATGAGCAGTTCTTC
TRBD1	.	TRBV10-3	TRBJ1-2	CAISESFGTGGSGYTF	TGTGCCATCAGTGAGTCGTTTGGGACAGGGGGGTCTGGCTACACCTTC
.	.	TRBV5-1	TRBJ2-7	CASSEDSDAFYEQYF	TGCGCCAGCAGCGAGGACTCCGACGCCTTCTACGAGCAGTACTTC